The 25 T cell receptor beta chains reported below all come from one sample, sequenced in a study of blood T cells in healthy people across ages. A sample-barcoded 5' primer and a J-beta primer mix were used in a second PCR of roughly 7 to 12 cycles. TCRdb independently ran MiXCR on the 5' RACE reads; one entry per CDR3 protein. The sample shows approximately 1,000,000 distinct CDR3 sequences, around 45% of them seen only once. The sequencing sample was made of blood. The receptors were gathered from a woman aged 60-75 years in good health.

The chain joins TRBV7-3 to TRBJ2-3; D unclear. Looked up from germline, CDR1 is SGHTA and CDR2 is FQGTGA. This CDR3 is 13 amino acids long. V was shortened by 1 base and J by 7 bases, with 9 bases between the two germline ends. In DNA form, the CDR3 reads TGTGCCAGCAGCTTAAATAGGGAAAATACGCAGTATTTT. This codes for CASSLNRENTQYF. Full variable domain (outside the CDR3, taken from reference TRBV7-3 and TRBJ2-3): GAGVSQTPSNKVTEKGKYVELRCDPISGHTALYWYRQSLGQGPEFLIYFQGTGAADDSGLPNDRFFAVRPEGSVSTLKIQRTERGDSAVYLCASSLNRENTQYFGPGTRLTVL.

The V gene is TRBV27, the J gene TRBJ2-1, with D possibly called TRBD1 or TRBD2 (6 bases each). Germline V gene sequence: CDR1 MNHEY, CDR2 SMNVEV (reference sequence). The V gene lost 3 bases and the J gene lost 6 bases, with 18 bases spanning the gap. The CDR3 spans 16 residues. CDR3 nucleotide sequence: TGTGCCAGCAGTTTGGAGGGACGCAGGGGTTCCAATGAGCAGTTCTTC. Translation: CASSLEGRRGSNEQFF.

The chain recombines TRBV11-2 with TRBJ2-7, with a tentative D call TRBD2 (5 bases). Germline values: CDR1 SGHAT, CDR2 FQNNGV. The CDR3 has 15 amino acids. With 0 bases removed from V and 1 base from J, the gap between germline ends came to 10 bases. The CDR3 loop reads CASSLEPRLSYEQYF. The CDR3 region has the DNA TGTGCCAGCAGCTTAGAACCGCGACTATCCTACGAGCAGTACTTC.

This clonotype was counted a few times. The V call is TRBV6-5, the J call TRBJ1-2, with 8 bases identical to TRBD1. Germline V gene sequence: CDR1 MNHEY, CDR2 SVGAGI. V dropped 7 bases and J dropped 8; count of bases not matched to a gene: 12. The CDR3 spans 14 residues. CDR3 in amino acids: CASMLDRAGKGYTF. In DNA form, the CDR3 reads TGTGCCAGCATGTTGGACAGGGCGGGAAAAGGCTACACCTTC.

The rearrangement links TRBV7-9 to TRBJ2-3; no clear D. The CDR3 consists of 12 residues. The germline V gene has CDR1 SEHNR and CDR2 FQNEAQ (reference sequence). Trimming shortened V by 7 bases and J by 6 bases, and 11 bases separated the two germline ends. The CDR3 reads CASIDFGDTQYF. CDR3 bases: TGTGCCAGCATCGACTTTGGGGATACGCAGTATTTT.

Of note for this clonotype: A much more abundant neighbour one base away suggests this may be a read error. The gene calls are TRBV15 and TRBJ2-3; TRBD2 matches 7 bases. Losses at the gene ends were 0 bases for V and 5 bases for J; bases not matched to a gene: 8. The CDR3 totals 16 residues. Germline V gives CDR1 LNHNV, CDR2 YYDKDF (reference sequence). In DNA form, the CDR3 reads TGTGCCACCAGCAGAGATCGCAGGACTAGTATAGATACGCAGTATTTT. Protein: CATSRDRRTSIDTQYF.

In this sample, this clonotype turned up many times. This sequence joins TRBV5-6 and TRBJ1-6, with 7 bases lining up with TRBD1. This CDR3 has 14 amino acids. The ends lost 5 bases at V and 9 bases at J; junction bases unmatched: 8. Germline V CDR1 and CDR2: SGHDT, YYEEEE. CDR3 in amino acids: CASRDTGVASPLHF. As DNA, the CDR3 is TGTGCCAGCAGGGATACAGGGGTGGCTTCACCCCTCCACTTT. Filled out from reference TRBV5-6 and TRBJ1-6, the complete variable domain reads DAGVTQSPTHLIKTRGQQVTLRCSPKSGHDTVSWYQQALGQGPQFIFQYYEEEERQRGNFPDRFSGHQFPNYSSELNVNALLLGDSALYLCASRDTGVASPLHFGNGTRLTVT.

V and J are TRBV20-1 and TRBJ2-1; D is perhaps TRBD2 (5 bases). The CDR3 contains 11 residues. Germline V gene data show CDR1 as DFQATT and CDR2 as SNEGSKA (reference sequence). The CDR3 here is CRALRGNEQFF. CDR3 sequence (DNA): TGCAGGGCCCTCCGGGGAAATGAGCAGTTCTTC.

In its sample, this clonotype was seen once. The CDR3 DNA sequence: TGTGCCAGCAGTTTATTGGGGGGAGAGGGCGCCGAGCAGTTCTTC. Amino acids: CASSLLGGEGAEQFF. The genes are TRBV27 and TRBJ2-1; D possibly corresponds to TRBD2 (6 bases). Per the germline V gene, CDR1 is MNHEY and CDR2 is SMNVEV (reference sequence). Trimming stripped 1 base from V and 10 bases from J, with 17 bases between. This CDR3 has 15 amino acids.

The rearrangement uses TRBV5-1 and TRBJ2-1; 11 nucleotides line up with TRBD1. Trimming cost V 5 bases and J 7 bases; bases outside gene matches: 8. This CDR3 has 15 residues. Looked up from germline, CDR1 is SGHRS and CDR2 is YFSETQ. The CDR3 loop reads CASRRSGTGGNEQFF. DNA for the CDR3: TGCGCCAGCAGACGATCCGGGACAGGGGGAAATGAGCAGTTCTTC. Full variable domain (rest looked up from reference TRBV5-1 and TRBJ2-1): KAGVTQTPRYLIKTRGQQVTLSCSPISGHRSVSWYQQTPGQGLQFLFEYFSETQRNKGNFPGRFSGRQFSNSRSEMNVSTLELGDSALYLCASRRSGTGGNEQFFGPGTRLTVL.

V and J are TRBV10-3 and TRBJ1-1; a possible D gene is TRBD1 (6 bases). CDR3 length equals 15 residues. Germline V gene data show CDR1 as ENHRY and CDR2 as SYGVKD. V lost 10 bases, J lost 3 bases, and 21 bases lay in between. The CDR3 nucleotides read TGTGCCACCACCGGCTCACAGGGACGGGACACTGAAGCTTTCTTT. Protein sequence: CATTGSQGRDTEAFF.

V gene TRBV29-1 combines with J gene TRBJ2-6; TRBD2 is a possible D gene (6 bases). The CDR3 is made up of 18 amino acids. V was shortened by 0 bases and J by 1 base, with 16 bases between the two germline ends. CDR1 and CDR2 (germline): SQVTM, ANQGSEA. The CDR3 coding sequence is TGCAGCGTTGAAGATCGCCGTGGCGGGAAATCTGGGGCCAACGTCCTGACTTTC. Translated: CSVEDRRGGKSGANVLTF.

The chain employs TRBV25-1 and TRBJ2-7; 7 bases map to TRBD1. Germline lookup yields CDR1 MGHDK and CDR2 SYGVNS. The CDR3 has 14 amino acids. V was pared by 4 bases and J by 2 bases, with 5 bases of the junction left unmatched. DNA for the CDR3: TGTGCCAGCAGTGGCTCAGGGGGAACCTACGAGCAGTACTTC. Its translation: CASSGSGGTYEQYF.

This clonotype was counted a few times. The J gene is TRBJ2-7, the V gene TRBV3-1; a possible D gene is TRBD2 (5 bases). The germline CDR1 and CDR2 sequences are LGHDT and YNNKEL (reference sequence). V gave up 3 bases and J gave up 3 bases, with 15 bases separating them. This CDR3 has 15 residues. CDR3 bases: TGTGCCAGCAGCCAGCGGGCGACAAGCAGCTACGAGCAGTACTTC. Translated: CASSQRATSSYEQYF.

The V call is TRBV4-1, the J call TRBJ2-1, with unresolved D. The CDR3 sequence is 14 residues long. Germline CDR1 is MGHRA and CDR2 is YSYEKL. Deletions cut 1 base from V and 5 bases from J, with 9 bases between. DNA for the CDR3: TGCGCCAGCAGCCAAGGAAGGGCCGACAATGAGCAGTTCTTC. This sequence encodes CASSQGRADNEQFF.

A few counts support this clonotype. This chain connects TRBV7-3 to TRBJ1-2; maybe TRBD1 (5 bases). The CDR3 loop spans 16 amino acids. Trimming removed 0 bases at V and 8 bases at J, with 19 bases between. Germline-derived CDR1 and CDR2 are SGHTA and FQGTGA. CDR3: CASSLTGMQGREGYTF. Here the CDR3 DNA reads TGTGCCAGCAGCTTAACTGGAATGCAGGGAAGGGAAGGCTACACCTTC.

Concerning this clonotype: The germline gene is not matched at one end of the junction; a read error may be the cause. The V call is TRBV9, the J call TRBJ2-1, with 9 bases fitting TRBD2. Germline CDR1 and CDR2: SGDLS and YYNGEE. The CDR3 consists of 15 residues. The DNA for the CDR3 is TGTGCCGGCAGCGCGTCTAGCGGGACTTACAATGAGCAGTTCTTC. Its protein is CAGSASSGTYNEQFF. The full variable domain, with the rest looked up from reference TRBV9 and TRBJ2-1, is DSGVTQTPKHLITATGQRVTLRCSPRSGDLSVYWYQQSLDQGLQFLIQYYNGEERAKGNILERFSAQQFPDLHSELNLSSLELGDSALYFCAGSASSGTYNEQFFGPGTRLTVL.

The chain combines TRBV28 with TRBJ2-3, with 7 bases identical to TRBD1. The CDR3 extends over 16 amino acids. The junction had 10 bases not matched to a gene; V was cut back by 3 bases and J by 4 bases. Germline CDR1 and CDR2: MDHEN and SYDVKM. CDR3 nucleotides: TGTGCCAGCAGTTTGGCCCAGACAGGGTCGGCAGATACGCAGTATTTT. Translating gives CASSLAQTGSADTQYF.

This clonotype is a singleton in its sample. The chain carries TRBV6-5 and TRBJ2-1; 10 nucleotides match TRBD2. V was clipped by 4 bases and J by 7 bases; unmatched bases: 10. This CDR3 has 16 amino acids. Germline V gives CDR1 MNHEY, CDR2 SVGAGI. The CDR3 protein is CASSLASGRNDNEQFF. In DNA, the CDR3 is TGTGCCAGCAGTTTGGCTAGCGGGAGAAATGATAATGAGCAGTTCTTC.

This clonotype was counted once. This chain uses TRBV6-6 with TRBJ2-7; 8 bases match TRBD2. Germline assignment: CDR1 MNHNY and CDR2 SVGAGI (reference sequence). J lost 3 bases, V lost 8 bases, and 3 bases had no gene match. This CDR3 is 12 amino acids long. The CDR3 loop reads CASASGFYEQYF. The CDR3 nucleotides are TGTGCCAGCGCTAGCGGGTTCTACGAGCAGTACTTC.

V and J are TRBV20-1 and TRBJ2-1, with TRBD2 identical over 12 bases. This CDR3 has 14 amino acids. J lost 12 bases, V lost 5 bases, and 11 bases had no gene match. The germline CDR1 and CDR2 sequences are DFQATT and SNEGSKA (reference sequence). The CDR3 sequence: CSAYSASGREGQFF. The CDR3 nucleotides read TGCAGTGCTTATTCGGCTAGCGGGAGGGAAGGGCAGTTCTTC.

Concerning this clonotype itself: Relative to the germline gene, one junction end is altered; a read error may explain this. The CDR3: CAGSPPGLAGSGANVLTF. The DNA for the CDR3 is TGTGCCGGCAGCCCGCCGGGACTAGCGGGCTCTGGGGCCAACGTCCTGACTTTC. The chain uses TRBV2 and TRBJ2-6; 12 nucleotides align to TRBD2. CDR1 and CDR2 from the germline V gene are SNHLY and FYNNEI. The CDR3 covers 18 residues.

About this clonotype: The junction shows a germline mismatch at one end, possibly a read error. The chain employs TRBV28 and TRBJ2-7, with 8 bases identical to TRBD2. Germline CDR1 MDHEN, CDR2 SYDVKM. The CDR3 spans 14 residues. The CDR3 spells CVSSVRGGKGEQYF. CDR3 in DNA: TGTGTCAGCAGTGTACGGGGGGGAAAGGGCGAGCAGTACTTC. The full variable domain, its missing parts supplied by reference TRBV28 and TRBJ2-7, is DVKVTQSSRYLVKRTGEKVFLECVQDMDHENMFWYRQDPGLGLRLIYFSYDVKMKEKGDIPEGYSVSREKKERFSLILESASTNQTSMYLCVSSVRGGKGEQYFGPGTRLTVT.

The chain couples TRBV2 to TRBJ2-7; D gene unclear. From germline, CDR1 is SNHLY and CDR2 FYNNEI. The CDR3 loop spans 13 amino acids. Trimming removed 3 bases from V and 4 bases from J, with 10 bases in between. This chain's CDR3 is CASSDRPEYEQYF. CDR3 coding DNA: TGTGCCAGCAGTGACAGGCCGGAGTACGAGCAGTACTTC.

This clonotype was detected only a few times. The V gene is TRBV20-1, the J gene TRBJ2-7, with a tentative D call TRBD1 (5 bases). V lost 1 base and J lost 4, with 14 bases in between. Germline V CDR1 and CDR2: DFQATT, SNEGSKA (reference sequence). This CDR3 comprises 14 residues. CDR3 nucleotides: TGCAGTGCTAGAGGGGTGGCAGGGCAGTACGAGCAGTACTTC. This gives the protein CSARGVAGQYEQYF.